The 27 T cell receptor beta chains listed next were all sequenced from one sample in a study of blood T cell repertoires in COVID-19. The assay was immunoSEQ multiplex PCR, and TCRdb's table has in-frame clones only and misses some. Here the sample spans a few hundred thousand clones, more than 70% being singletons. The material sequenced was peripheral blood. The receptors here all came from a woman under 40 who had recovered from COVID-19.

This chain joins TRBV4-2 and TRBJ2-1; 9 nucleotides line up with TRBD2. The CDR3 spans 17 residues. With 1 base clipped from V and 0 bases from J, the junction kept 4 bases outside the gene matches. The V gene's germline CDR1 is LGHNA and CDR2 YNFKEQ. CDR3 nucleotide sequence: TGTGCCAGCAGCCAAGTAGAAGCGGGGGGCTCCTACAATGAGCAGTTCTTC. This codes for CASSQVEAGGSYNEQFF.

The rearrangement joins TRBV7-6 to TRBJ2-2, with TRBD1 matching 7 bases. The ends lost 8 bases at V and 6 bases at J; junction bases unmatched: 12. The CDR3 has 15 amino acids. Per the germline V gene, CDR1 is SGHVS and CDR2 is FNYEAQ. In DNA, the CDR3 is TGTGCCAGCTCCGGTGTTACAGGGGTCTCCGGGGAGCTGTTTTTT. This codes for CASSGVTGVSGELFF.

The V and J genes are TRBV29-1 and TRBJ1-2, with D possibly being TRBD1 (5 bases). The CDR3 is 14 amino acids. Trimming shortened V by 0 bases and J by 4 bases, and 12 bases separated the two germline ends. Germline values: CDR1 SQVTM, CDR2 ANQGSEA. DNA of the CDR3: TGCAGCGTTGAAGATCTTCCGGGGGGCTATGGCTACACCTTC. Translated, it gives CSVEDLPGGYGYTF.

This clone was observed once. The rearrangement joins TRBV13 to TRBJ1-5; the D gene is possibly TRBD1 (6 bases). Trimming took 2 bases from V and 10 from J, leaving 15 bases between them. CDR3 size: 14 residues. Germline lookup yields CDR1 PRHDT and CDR2 FYEKMQ (reference sequence). This CDR3 reads CASSLRGGRIPQHF. CDR3 DNA sequence: TGTGCCAGCAGCTTAAGGGGGGGGCGCATTCCCCAGCATTTT.

The chain recombines TRBV11-2 with TRBJ2-2, with TRBD2 identical over 8 bases. The CDR3 runs to 14 residues. The trim removed 7 bases at V and 4 bases at J, leaving 5 bases unmatched. Per germline, CDR1 SGHAT and CDR2 FQNNGV. This chain's CDR3 is CASKAGALTGELFF. The DNA of the CDR3 is TGTGCCAGCAAAGCGGGGGCCCTCACCGGGGAGCTGTTTTTT.

This chain uses TRBV4-1 with TRBJ2-3; 9 bases are a match to TRBD2. The CDR3 is 19 amino acids. The germline V gene encodes CDR1 MGHRA and CDR2 YSYEKL. Trimming cost V 6 bases and J 0 bases; bases outside gene matches: 16. For the CDR3, the DNA is TGCGCCAGCAGACCAAGATTCGTGCGGGGGGGAACTAGCACAGATACGCAGTATTTT. Protein product: CASRPRFVRGGTSTDTQYF.

The rearrangement links TRBV5-8 to TRBJ2-1, with 7 bases identical to TRBD1. Germline loops: CDR1 SGHTS, CDR2 YDEGEE. Unmatched junction bases numbered 4, after V lost 3 bases and J lost 7 bases. The CDR3 sequence is 13 residues long. The CDR3 region has the DNA TGTGCCAGCAGCTGGCCCAGGGGGAATGAGCAGTTCTTC. It encodes CASSWPRGNEQFF.

V is TRBV6-5 and J is TRBJ1-2; D is unresolved. The CDR3 has 13 amino acids. Trimming shortened V by 7 bases and J by 4 bases, and 13 bases separated the two germline ends. CDR1 is MNHEY and CDR2 is SVGAGI in the germline V gene. The CDR3: CASTRRGAYGYTF. CDR3 sequence (DNA): TGTGCCAGCACCCGACGGGGTGCCTATGGCTACACCTTC.

The chain is built from TRBV30 and TRBJ2-1, with 12 positions matching TRBD2. This CDR3 spans 13 amino acids. Trimming at V came to 4 bases and at J to 7 bases, leaving 2 bases not matched to a gene. The germline CDR1 and CDR2 sequences are GTSNPN and SVGIG (reference sequence). The CDR3: CAWTLAGGNEQFF. CDR3 in DNA: TGTGCCTGGACCCTAGCGGGGGGGAATGAGCAGTTCTTC.

This clone appeared once. The chain combines TRBV28 with TRBJ1-1; 10 bases are shared with TRBD1. This CDR3 comprises 15 residues. Germline-derived CDR1 and CDR2 are MDHEN and SYDVKM. V lost 6 bases and J lost 3; bases outside the gene matches: 7. CDR3: CASRDGTGEDTEAFF. In nucleotides, the CDR3 is TGTGCCAGCAGGGACGGGACAGGGGAGGACACTGAAGCTTTCTTT.

This clone has only one observation. This chain connects TRBV4-1 to TRBJ1-2; the match to TRBD1 covers 7 bases. CDR3 length equals 15 residues. V lost 0 bases to trimming and J lost 8 bases; unmatched junction nucleotides: 9. CDR1 MGHRA and CDR2 YSYEKL come from the germline V gene. The CDR3 protein is CASSQEPGTDLGYTF. In nucleotides, the CDR3 is TGCGCCAGCAGCCAAGAACCTGGGACAGATCTCGGCTACACCTTC.

J is TRBJ1-5 and V is TRBV12-3 or TRBV12-4; TRBD1 agrees at 8 bases. This CDR3 is built from 13 residues. V shed 7 bases and J 3 bases; nucleotides not matched to a gene: 2. The CDR3 protein is CASTQGANQPQHF. The CDR3 nucleotides are TGTGCCAGCACCCAGGGGGCCAATCAGCCCCAGCATTTT.

J is TRBJ1-6 and V is TRBV18; D not resolved. This CDR3 comprises 13 residues. CDR1 and CDR2 (germline): KGHSH, LQKENI. V lost 6 bases and J 6 bases, leaving 9 bases between the germline ends. CDR3 in amino acids: CASSQYTNSPLHF. The CDR3 DNA is TGTGCCAGCTCCCAGTATACTAATTCACCCCTCCACTTT.

V gene TRBV5-4 combines with J gene TRBJ2-1; D is possibly TRBD1 (5 bases). In germline, CDR1 is SGHNT, CDR2 YYREEE (reference sequence). The CDR3 runs 16 residues. V dropped 3 bases and J dropped 12 bases, with 25 bases sitting between them. CDR3 DNA: TGTGCCAGCAGCTCGGGCGGCGGCAGGGATCTAATTCCGCAGTTCTTC. It yields the protein CASSSGGGRDLIPQFF.

The chain recombines TRBV11-1 with TRBJ2-2, with a weak D call TRBD1 (6 bases). The CDR3 is 14 amino acids. The V gene lost 4 bases and the J gene lost 4 bases, with 10 bases spanning the gap. Germline assignment: CDR1 SGHAT and CDR2 FQDESV (reference sequence). DNA for the CDR3: TGTGCCAGCAGCTCTATGACAGGCACCGGGGAGCTGTTTTTT. Its protein is CASSSMTGTGELFF.

The rearrangement uses TRBV2 and TRBJ2-1; TRBD2 matches 7 bases. The CDR3 runs to 16 residues. From germline, CDR1 is SNHLY and CDR2 FYNNEI. The ends lost 0 bases at V and 2 bases at J; junction bases unmatched: 4. The CDR3 coding sequence is TGTGCCAGCAGTGAAGCAGGTGGGGGGGCCTACAATGAGCAGTTCTTC. This sequence encodes CASSEAGGGAYNEQFF.

J is TRBJ1-2 and V is TRBV7-2; 7 nucleotides align to TRBD1. Germline CDR1 reads SGHTA; CDR2 reads FQGNSA. V was pared by 5 bases and J by 5 bases, with 5 bases of the junction left unmatched. The CDR3 consists of 13 residues. This CDR3 reads CASSTKGAYGYTF. CDR3 nucleotides: TGTGCCAGCAGCACTAAGGGGGCTTATGGCTACACCTTC. Complete variable domain (other parts from reference TRBV7-2 and TRBJ1-2): GAGVSQSPSNKVTEKGKDVELRCDPISGHTALYWYRQSLGQGLEFLIYFQGNSAPDKSGLPSDRFSAERTGGSVSTLTIQRTQQEDSAVYLCASSTKGAYGYTFGSGTRLTVV.

The chain combines TRBV28 with TRBJ1-2, with 7 bases that match TRBD1. The CDR3 length is 15 residues. With 5 bases clipped from V and 4 bases from J, the junction kept 10 bases outside the gene matches. Germline assignment: CDR1 MDHEN and CDR2 SYDVKM. The CDR3 loop reads CASSLTGVSSYGYTF. The CDR3 DNA reads as TGTGCCAGCAGTCTTACAGGGGTCTCGAGCTATGGCTACACCTTC.

The V gene is TRBV28, the J gene TRBJ2-7; 7 nucleotides agree with TRBD1. CDR3 length: 14 amino acids. V was clipped by 7 bases and J by 6 bases; unmatched bases: 12. Germline V gene sequence: CDR1 MDHEN, CDR2 SYDVKM. The CDR3 nucleotides read TGTGCCAGCACCCTAGGGCAGGGGGTAGGCGAGCAGTACTTC. This codes for CASTLGQGVGEQYF.

The CDR3 is CASSRGQANQPQHF. In DNA, the CDR3 is TGTGCCAGCAGCCGTGGACAGGCCAATCAGCCCCAGCATTTT. The chain carries TRBV7-2 and TRBJ1-5; 7 bases match TRBD1. The germline CDR1 and CDR2 sequences are SGHTA and FQGNSA. V gave up 5 bases and J gave up 3 bases; unmatched junction bases: 4. CDR3 size: 14 residues.

The J gene is TRBJ1-6, the V gene TRBV5-5; TRBD1 matches 12 bases. Germline V gene lookup returns CDR1 SGHKS and CDR2 YYEKEE (reference sequence). This CDR3 is built from 17 residues. Trimming took 0 bases from V and 9 from J; bases not matched to a gene: 7. The DNA for the CDR3 is TGTGCCAGCAGCTTGGCGCCGGGACAGGGGGCTGGTTCACCCCTCCACTTT. Residues: CASSLAPGQGAGSPLHF. The entire variable domain, with the rest obtained from reference TRBV5-5 and TRBJ1-6, is as follows: DAGVTQSPTHLIKTRGQQVTLRCSPISGHKSVSWYQQVLGQGPQFIFQYYEKEERGRGNFPDRFSARQFPNYSSELNVNALLLGDSALYLCASSLAPGQGAGSPLHFGNGTRLTVT.

This rearrangement joins TRBV30 to TRBJ2-7; D is uncertain. The CDR3 is made up of 13 amino acids. The V end was cut by 1 base, the J end by 6 bases, with 13 bases between. The germline CDR1 and CDR2 sequences are GTSNPN and SVGIG (reference sequence). The CDR3 loop is CAWSERSPGEQYF. CDR3 coding DNA: TGTGCCTGGAGTGAGAGATCCCCTGGCGAGCAGTACTTC.

The V gene is TRBV6-5, the J gene TRBJ2-1, with TRBD2 identical over 12 bases. After removal of 6 bases from V and 8 bases from J, the junction contained 8 bases not matched to a gene. Germline loops: CDR1 MNHEY, CDR2 SVGAGI. CDR3 length: 15 residues. In DNA, the CDR3 is TGTGCCAGCAGCGACCTAGCGGGGGGGCTCGATGAGCAGTTCTTC. Its protein is CASSDLAGGLDEQFF.

The chain carries TRBV7-2 and TRBJ2-3; D is ambiguous. Between the trimmed V and J ends, which lost 6 bases and 4 bases, there was a span of 8 bases. CDR1 and CDR2 from the germline V gene are SGHTA and FQGNSA. CDR3 length: 12 residues. The DNA for the CDR3 is TGTGCCAGCAGACTGGTGTCAGATACGCAGTATTTT. Amino acid sequence: CASRLVSDTQYF.

The CDR3 reads CATRGQGSTGELFF. In nucleotides, the CDR3 is TGTGCCACCCGTGGACAGGGTAGCACCGGGGAGCTGTTTTTT. The chain employs TRBV10-3 and TRBJ2-2; 8 nucleotides line up with TRBD1. The germline gives CDR1 ENHRY, CDR2 SYGVKD. The CDR3 totals 14 residues. After removal of 10 bases from V and 4 bases from J, the junction contained 8 bases not matched to a gene.

The chain joins TRBV5-4 to TRBJ2-4; no clear D gene. The germline V and J ends were trimmed by 1 base and 0 bases, with 5 bases remaining between them. Germline V gene data show CDR1 as SGHNT and CDR2 as YYREEE (reference sequence). The CDR3 has 14 amino acids. The CDR3 sequence is CASSLQVAKNIQYF. The CDR3 nucleotides are TGTGCCAGCAGCTTGCAGGTAGCCAAAAACATTCAGTACTTC.

This clone was counted once. The V and J genes are TRBV5-4 and TRBJ2-1, with 7 bases lining up with TRBD2. The germline V gene has CDR1 SGHNT and CDR2 YYREEE (reference sequence). CDR3 length: 16 residues. V gave up 0 bases and J gave up 5 bases; unmatched junction bases: 8. The CDR3, as DNA: TGTGCCAGCAGCTTGGGTGGGCGGGGGAACCACAATGAGCAGTTCTTC. As protein: CASSLGGRGNHNEQFF.